Below are 15 T cell receptor beta chains sequenced from a single sample in a study of cytomegalovirus exposure and HLA in healthy donors. Primers included in the PCR were 60 Vbeta and 13 Jbeta primers. The protocol was immunoSEQ multiplex PCR, while the TCRdb copy is restricted to in-frame clones and leaves out a portion. The data show a few hundred thousand clones, approximately 83% seen once. The sample comprised PBMCs. These receptor sequences come from a girl between 10 and 17 years old in good health and CMV-seronegative.

V and J are TRBV2 and TRBJ1-6, with 8 bases fitting TRBD1. The V segment lost 9 bases and the J segment 9 bases; nucleotides outside the gene matches: 7. This CDR3 contains 13 residues. Germline CDR1 SNHLY, CDR2 FYNNEI. The DNA for the CDR3 is TGTGCCAGTGTGACAGGGGCTGGTTCACCCCTCCACTTT. This codes for CASVTGAGSPLHF.

The chain carries TRBV29-1 and TRBJ1-2, with a weak D call TRBD1 (6 bases). V gave up 5 bases and J gave up 8 bases, with 18 bases separating them. Germline loops: CDR1 SQVTM, CDR2 ANQGSEA. The CDR3 runs 13 residues. DNA for the CDR3: TGCAGCGTTAAGAGCTCAGGGGTCGAAGGCTACACCTTC. Its protein is CSVKSSGVEGYTF.

The rearrangement joins TRBV27 to TRBJ2-7; D may be TRBD1 (5 bases). CDR3 length equals 16 residues. Trimming cost V 3 bases and J 2 bases, with 17 bases left between them. Germline V gives CDR1 MNHEY, CDR2 SMNVEV (reference sequence). CDR3 DNA sequence: TGTGCCAGCAGTTTTAAAGGGGCGGAGCATCCCTACGAGCAGTACTTC. This sequence encodes CASSFKGAEHPYEQYF.

The V and J genes are TRBV27 and TRBJ2-1; no reliable D call. V dropped 7 bases and J dropped 1 base, with 11 bases sitting between them. The length of the CDR3 is 14 residues. Germline assignment: CDR1 MNHEY and CDR2 SMNVEV (reference sequence). The CDR3: CASKEFSSYNEQFF. The CDR3 nucleotides are TGTGCCAGCAAGGAGTTTTCGTCCTACAATGAGCAGTTCTTC.

In this sample, this clone turned up once. The chain couples TRBV6-5 to TRBJ1-1, with D maybe TRBD1 (6 bases). Trimming took off 2 bases at V and 11 bases at J, with 18 bases between the two ends. This CDR3 spans 14 amino acids. CDR1 and CDR2 from the germline V gene are MNHEY and SVGAGI. CDR3 residues: CASSYQGLGAGAFF. The CDR3 coding sequence is TGTGCCAGCAGTTACCAGGGGCTCGGCGCTGGGGCTTTCTTT.

The chain carries TRBV28 and TRBJ1-4, with no clear D. Between the trimmed V and J ends, which lost 2 bases and 7 bases, there was a span of 8 bases. The germline gives CDR1 MDHEN, CDR2 SYDVKM. This CDR3 region has 13 residues. The CDR3 is CASSLDAVEKLFF. The CDR3 DNA reads as TGTGCCAGCAGTTTAGACGCGGTTGAAAAACTGTTTTTT.

The chain combines TRBV7-9 with TRBJ2-3; no definite D call. The germline V gene has CDR1 SEHNR and CDR2 FQNEAQ (reference sequence). Trimming stripped 2 bases from V and 0 bases from J, with 3 bases between. The CDR3 covers 13 residues. In DNA form, the CDR3 reads TGTGCCAGCAGCTTACTAAGCACAGATACGCAGTATTTT. It yields the protein CASSLLSTDTQYF.

V and J are TRBV4-3 and TRBJ2-2; no definite D call. Trimming pared 0 bases from V and 6 bases from J, leaving 8 bases between. Per germline, CDR1 LGHNA and CDR2 YSLEER. CDR3 length: 14 residues. The CDR3 here is CASSQEVTAGELFF. CDR3 nucleotide sequence: TGCGCCAGCAGCCAAGAAGTTACGGCCGGGGAGCTGTTTTTT.

The genes are TRBV29-1 and TRBJ1-5; 8 bases are shared with TRBD1. Germline V gene lookup returns CDR1 SQVTM and CDR2 ANQGSEA. V gave up 6 bases and J gave up 6 bases; unmatched junction bases: 4. The CDR3 has 12 amino acids. The CDR3: CSVQQGGQPQHF. DNA for the CDR3: TGCAGCGTGCAACAGGGGGGTCAGCCCCAGCATTTT.

The chain is built from TRBV19 and TRBJ1-2; 8 bases line up with TRBD1. The V gene's germline CDR1 is LNHDA and CDR2 SQIVND (reference sequence). The V segment lost 9 bases and the J segment 5 bases; nucleotides outside the gene matches: 11. The CDR3 consists of 14 residues. DNA for the CDR3: TGTGCCAGCAGCGACAGGGGATTAGGGTATGGCTACACCTTC. It specifies CASSDRGLGYGYTF.

The chain uses TRBV25-1 and TRBJ1-2, with unresolved D. V was cut by 3 bases and J by 4 bases, with 12 bases left in between. The CDR3 covers 14 residues. Germline V gives CDR1 MGHDK, CDR2 SYGVNS. The CDR3 DNA is TGTGCCAGCAGTGATGGTTGGCCTCTCTATGGCTACACCTTC. Its protein is CASSDGWPLYGYTF.

Note on this clone: Other DNA sequences in this sample translate to the same CDR3. The rearrangement links TRBV6-6 to TRBJ2-7; 8 bases agree with TRBD1. V dropped 0 bases and J dropped 3; count of bases not matched to a gene: 1. Germline V gene data show CDR1 as MNHNY and CDR2 as SVGAGI (reference sequence). The CDR3 covers 14 residues. Here the CDR3 reads CASSYSGQGYEQYF. The CDR3 nucleotides are TGTGCCAGCAGTTACTCCGGACAGGGCTACGAGCAGTACTTC.

The chain joins TRBV6-5 to TRBJ1-2; 7 positions match TRBD1. Trimming took 2 bases from V and 7 from J; bases not matched to a gene: 10. The CDR3 has 15 amino acids. The germline V gene has CDR1 MNHEY and CDR2 SVGAGI. CDR3 loop: CASSYSDRVGTGYTF. CDR3 DNA sequence: TGTGCCAGCAGTTACAGCGACAGGGTTGGTACTGGCTACACCTTC.

This chain connects TRBV29-1 to TRBJ2-7, with 8 bases that match TRBD1. This CDR3 comprises 15 residues. Trimming cost V 5 bases and J 7 bases; bases outside gene matches: 16. Germline assignment: CDR1 SQVTM and CDR2 ANQGSEA. The CDR3 nucleotides read TGCAGCGTTTCGGGGCAGGGGGCCTCTTCGGGGGAGCAGTACTTC. This codes for CSVSGQGASSGEQYF.

The chain couples TRBV4-1 to TRBJ1-5; TRBD1 agrees at 7 bases. The V gene's germline CDR1 is MGHRA and CDR2 YSYEKL. V shed 4 bases and J 6 bases; nucleotides not matched to a gene: 15. This CDR3 is built from 17 residues. CDR3 in DNA: TGCGCCAGCAGCCTCGAGCTGTCAGACAGGGACAGTCAGCCCCAGCATTTT. Translated, it gives CASSLELSDRDSQPQHF.